These 26 T cell receptor beta chains share one sample of origin, sequenced in a study of control samples from healthy donors and cancer patients. The protocol was immunoSEQ multiplex PCR, while the TCRdb copy is restricted to in-frame clones and leaves out a portion. The sample lists more than 70,000 clones, 89% occurring once. The specimen sequenced was PBMCs. These receptors were obtained from a man aged 55 to 70 with lung cancer.

The chain is built from TRBV24-1 and TRBJ2-3; D uncertain. Germline V gene sequence: CDR1 KGHDR, CDR2 SFDVKD. Deletions cut 4 bases from V and 3 bases from J, with 7 bases between. CDR3 length: 13 amino acids. The CDR3 bases are TGTGCCACCAGTGAGGCCACGACAGATACGCAGTATTTT. Encoded protein: CATSEATTDTQYF.

The chain has TRBV5-5 and TRBJ2-2; 10 positions match TRBD1. The CDR3 length is 17 residues. Germline V lookup: CDR1 SGHKS, CDR2 YYEKEE (reference sequence). The J segment lost 5 bases and the V segment lost 3 bases, leaving 10 bases of the junction unmatched. CDR3 sequence: CASSSEGRDRGTGELFF. In nucleotides, the CDR3 is TGTGCCAGCAGCTCGGAGGGTAGGGACAGGGGAACCGGGGAGCTGTTTTTT.

The J gene is TRBJ2-6, the V gene TRBV19; 9 bases are shared with TRBD1. J was trimmed by 4 bases and V by 4 bases; bases with no gene match: 8. This CDR3 is built from 17 residues. Germline V gene sequence: CDR1 LNHDA, CDR2 SQIVND (reference sequence). The CDR3 protein is CASSNVQQGAGANVLTF. The CDR3 bases are TGTGCCAGTAGTAACGTACAACAGGGGGCAGGGGCCAACGTCCTGACTTTC. The variable domain in full, completed from reference TRBV19 and TRBJ2-6, reads DGGITQSPKYLFRKEGQNVTLSCEQNLNHDAMYWYRQDPGQGLRLIYYSQIVNDFQKGDIAEGYSVSREKKESFPLTVTSAQKNPTAFYLCASSNVQQGAGANVLTFGAGSRLTVL.

V and J are TRBV7-7 and TRBJ2-1; maybe TRBD1 (6 bases). Looked up from germline, CDR1 is SSHAT and CDR2 is FNYEAQ (reference sequence). V was shortened by 1 base and J by 6 bases, with 10 bases between the two germline ends. CDR3 length equals 14 residues. CDR3 in DNA: TGTGCCAGCAGCTTAGTTCAAGGGGGCAATGAGCAGTTCTTC. Encoded protein: CASSLVQGGNEQFF.

This clone occurred a few times. The rearrangement joins TRBV5-1 to TRBJ2-5; TRBD2 matches at 13 bases. The junction had 13 bases not matched to a gene; V was cut back by 4 bases and J by 7 bases. Germline assignment: CDR1 SGHRS and CDR2 YFSETQ. The CDR3 runs 17 residues. The CDR3 reads CASSLSSGTSGAGTQYF. In DNA form, the CDR3 reads TGCGCCAGCAGCCTATCGTCCGGGACTAGCGGGGCAGGGACCCAGTACTTC.

This sequence joins TRBV27 and TRBJ1-5; D gene unclear. CDR1 and CDR2 from the germline V gene are MNHEY and SMNVEV (reference sequence). Trimming removed 0 bases from V and 6 bases from J, with 6 bases in between. CDR3 length: 13 residues. The CDR3 here is CASSLSVGQPQHF. For the CDR3, the DNA is TGTGCCAGCAGTTTATCGGTCGGTCAGCCCCAGCATTTT.

V gene TRBV7-2 combines with J gene TRBJ1-6; 8 bases align to TRBD1. The CDR3 runs to 15 residues. Germline trimming cut 5 bases from V and 7 bases from J; bases unmatched to any gene: 7. Germline CDR1 reads SGHTA; CDR2 reads FQGNSA. The CDR3 coding sequence is TGTGCCAGCAGCCCGCGACAGGGGTGGAATTCACCCCTCCACTTT. Translating gives CASSPRQGWNSPLHF.

The chain has TRBV5-1 and TRBJ2-2; a weak D match, TRBD2 (6 bases). This CDR3 is 17 amino acids long. Germline lookup yields CDR1 SGHRS and CDR2 YFSETQ. V lost 2 bases and J lost 2, with 16 bases in between. The CDR3 protein is CASSLSTGSPNTGELFF. Here the CDR3 DNA reads TGCGCCAGCAGCTTATCCACCGGGAGCCCCAACACCGGGGAGCTGTTTTTT.

V gene TRBV5-6 combines with J gene TRBJ1-1; D ambiguous. With 4 bases removed from V and 1 base from J, the gap between germline ends came to 17 bases. The CDR3 is made up of 16 amino acids. Germline V lookup: CDR1 SGHDT, CDR2 YYEEEE. This CDR3 reads CASSTGVIKRNTEAFF. The DNA of the CDR3 is TGTGCCAGCAGCACCGGGGTTATCAAAAGGAACACTGAAGCTTTCTTT.

The CDR3 protein is CASSLTGGNQETQYF. For the CDR3, the DNA is TGTGCCAGCAGCTTGACAGGGGGTAACCAAGAGACCCAGTACTTC. The chain employs TRBV7-9 and TRBJ2-5, with TRBD1 identical over 9 bases. Germline V CDR1 and CDR2: SEHNR, FQNEAQ (reference sequence). The CDR3 runs 15 residues. V shed 3 bases and J 0 bases; nucleotides not matched to a gene: 2. The full variable domain, its missing parts supplied by reference TRBV7-9 and TRBJ2-5, is DTGVSQNPRHKITKRGQNVTFRCDPISEHNRLYWYRQTLGQGPEFLTYFQNEAQLEKSRLLSDRFSAERPKGSFSTLEIQRTEQGDSAMYLCASSLTGGNQETQYFGPGTRLLVL.

This chain links TRBV18 with TRBJ1-1; no firm D call. The CDR3 totals 15 residues. Germline V gives CDR1 KGHSH, CDR2 LQKENI. Trimming removed 0 bases from V and 0 bases from J, with 8 bases in between. DNA for the CDR3: TGTGCCAGCTCACCACCCGCGGGTTTGAACACTGAAGCTTTCTTT. Its protein product is CASSPPAGLNTEAFF.

The DNA of the CDR3 is TGTGCCAGCTGGGGTCTTAGGCGGGGGGGCACCGGGGAGCTGTTTTTT. Amino acids: CASWGLRRGGTGELFF. The chain carries TRBV27 and TRBJ2-2; 9 nucleotides align to TRBD2. The CDR3 consists of 16 residues. CDR1 MNHEY and CDR2 SMNVEV come from the germline V gene (reference sequence). The V and J ends lost 8 bases and 4 bases, in that order; junction bases with no gene match: 11.

This clone was counted only a few times. The V gene is TRBV30, the J gene TRBJ2-4; D is perhaps TRBD2 (7 bases). Germline V gene data show CDR1 as GTSNPN and CDR2 as SVGIG (reference sequence). V was cut by 5 bases and J by 13 bases, with 15 bases left in between. This CDR3 comprises 11 residues. CDR3 bases: TGTGCCTGGCAGGCTAGGGGGGGACAGTACTTC. Amino acid sequence: CAWQARGGQYF. Full variable domain (remainder filled in from reference TRBV30 and TRBJ2-4): SQTIHQWPATLVQPVGSPLSLECTVEGTSNPNLYWYRQAAGRGLQLLFYSVGIGQISSEVPQNLSASRPQDRQFILSSKKLLLSDSGFYLCAWQARGGQYFGAGTRLSVL.

Of note for this clone: Other nucleotide sequences from this sample produce the same CDR3. V and J are TRBV19 and TRBJ1-5, with 11 bases lining up with TRBD1. Germline-derived CDR1 and CDR2 are LNHDA and SQIVND (reference sequence). V gave up 5 bases and J gave up 5 bases; unmatched junction bases: 2. The CDR3 is 14 residues long. The CDR3: CASSRDRGYQPQHF. CDR3 nucleotide sequence: TGTGCCAGTAGTCGGGACAGGGGGTATCAGCCCCAGCATTTT.

In this sample, this clone turned up once. The CDR3 spells CASSTSSGAGELFF. Written as DNA, the CDR3 is TGTGCCAGCAGCACATCCTCAGGGGCCGGGGAGCTGTTTTTT. This chain uses TRBV11-3 with TRBJ2-2; D is possibly TRBD1 (6 bases). V lost 5 bases, J lost 6 bases, and 13 bases lay in between. This CDR3 spans 14 amino acids. CDR1 is SGHNT and CDR2 is YENEEA in the germline V gene.

This chain joins TRBV3-1 (or the pseudogene TRBV3-2) and TRBJ1-4; unclear D gene. The ends were cut back, 0 bases at V and 5 bases at J, with 7 bases in the middle. This CDR3 is 14 amino acids long. Germline CDR1 LGHDT, CDR2 YNNKEL (reference sequence). CDR3 coding DNA: TGTGCCAGCAGCCAAGATAGGCAAAATGAAAAACTGTTTTTT. This sequence encodes CASSQDRQNEKLFF.

The genes are TRBV30 and TRBJ2-1; D not certain. The CDR3 covers 13 residues. Germline V lookup: CDR1 GTSNPN, CDR2 SVGIG (reference sequence). Trimming shortened V by 1 base and J by 5 bases, and 9 bases separated the two germline ends. CDR3 coding DNA: TGTGCCTGGAGTGCAGGCAGTAACAATGAGCAGTTCTTC. Translating gives CAWSAGSNNEQFF.

The V call is TRBV12-3 or TRBV12-4, the J call TRBJ1-1, with D hard to call. The V end lost 6 bases, the J end lost 6 bases, and 8 bases lay between the germline ends. The CDR3 has 11 residues. CDR3 region: CASSSYSEAFF. Here the CDR3 DNA reads TGTGCCAGCAGCAGTTACTCTGAAGCTTTCTTT.

J is TRBJ2-7 and V is TRBV6-6; TRBD1 might be the D (5 bases). The CDR3 consists of 14 residues. With 2 bases removed from V and 3 bases from J, the gap between germline ends came to 11 bases. Looked up from germline, CDR1 is MNHNY and CDR2 is SVGAGI (reference sequence). The CDR3: CASSYQTDSYEQYF. In DNA, the CDR3 is TGTGCCAGCAGTTACCAAACCGACAGCTACGAGCAGTACTTC.

This rearrangement joins TRBV3-1 (or the pseudogene TRBV3-2) to TRBJ2-4; a weak D match, TRBD1 (5 bases). The CDR3 has 15 amino acids. V was pared by 5 bases and J by 7 bases, with 18 bases between. CDR1 and CDR2 from the germline V gene are LGHDT and YNNKEL (reference sequence). The CDR3 is CASSYKDSPENIQYF. As DNA, the CDR3 is TGTGCCAGCAGCTACAAAGACAGTCCGGAGAACATTCAGTACTTC.

The rearrangement uses TRBV2 and TRBJ2-7; possibly TRBD1 for D (6 bases). The CDR3 spans 12 residues. Germline V gene sequence: CDR1 SNHLY, CDR2 FYNNEI. V shed 5 bases and J shed 3 bases, with 8 bases lying between them. As DNA, the CDR3 is TGTGCCAGCAGTACAGGGATCTACGAGCAGTACGTC. It translates to CASSTGIYEQYV.

This clone appeared a few times. J is TRBJ2-1 and V is TRBV7-2; no clear D. The CDR3 extends over 14 amino acids. The germline CDR1 and CDR2 sequences are SGHTA and FQGNSA. The V gene lost 5 bases and the J gene lost 7 bases, with 15 bases spanning the gap. The CDR3 coding sequence is TGTGCCAGCAGCCGCCGACGATCTGAGAATGAGCAGTTCTTC. It specifies CASSRRRSENEQFF.

J is TRBJ1-1 and V is TRBV30; 9 nucleotides agree with TRBD1. Germline V gives CDR1 GTSNPN, CDR2 SVGIG (reference sequence). The ends lost 2 bases at V and 5 bases at J; junction bases unmatched: 9. The CDR3 totals 15 residues. The CDR3 DNA sequence: TGTGCCTGGAGTCCAAGGACAGGGGTAGGTACTGAAGCTTTCTTT. Its translation is CAWSPRTGVGTEAFF.

This rearrangement joins TRBV6-4 to TRBJ1-5; D remains unclear. The CDR3 has 14 residues. V was cut by 6 bases and J by 11 bases, with 20 bases left in between. Germline V gene data show CDR1 as MRHNA and CDR2 as SNTAGT. For the CDR3, the DNA is TGTGCCAGCAGGCGGACGGCCGAGGAAGTGTCCCAGCATTTT. Translating gives CASRRTAEEVSQHF.

The chain combines TRBV29-1 with TRBJ2-6, with TRBD2 as a possible D gene (5 bases). Trimming left V 6 bases short and J 0 bases short, with 12 bases between. CDR1 and CDR2 from the germline V gene are SQVTM and ANQGSEA. This CDR3 has 15 residues. The CDR3 sequence is CSVKAGFSGANVLTF. DNA of the CDR3: TGCAGCGTCAAGGCGGGCTTCTCTGGGGCCAACGTCCTGACTTTC.

The chain links TRBV4-1 to TRBJ1-1; D is possibly TRBD1 (5 bases). This CDR3 has 13 amino acids. Germline loops: CDR1 MGHRA, CDR2 YSYEKL. The V gene lost 1 base and the J gene lost 6 bases, with 9 bases spanning the gap. Here the CDR3 DNA reads TGCGCCAGCAGCCAAGCGGGGGACGCTGAAGCTTTCTTT. This translates into CASSQAGDAEAFF.